Shown below are 6 T cell receptor beta chains from a single sample sequenced in a study of response to subunit inactivated influenza vaccine. In TCRdb, the RT-PCR reads were re-called with MiXCR into one record per CDR3 protein. Of 860,000 or so distinct CDR3 sequences in the sample, 21% are singletons; the top ten hold about a tenth. Material: PBMCs from blood, obtained roughly 5 days after vaccination. These receptors came from a man aged 45-60 years who received an inactivated influenza vaccine.

This clonotype was counted at least ten times. The chain carries TRBV20-1 and TRBJ2-3; no definite D call. The CDR3 is made up of 12 amino acids. V lost 3 bases and J lost 3, with 7 bases in between. Germline V gives CDR1 DFQATT, CDR2 SNEGSKA (reference sequence). DNA of the CDR3: TGCAGTGCTAGTGGGGAAACAGATACGCAGTATTTT. This gives the protein CSASGETDTQYF.

This clonotype was counted between two and nine times. The chain recombines TRBV11-2 with TRBJ2-2; 10 bases agree with TRBD2. The V segment lost 5 bases and the J segment 4 bases; nucleotides outside the gene matches: 10. This CDR3 spans 17 amino acids. CDR1 and CDR2 (germline): SGHAT, FQNNGV. The CDR3 reads CASSKSGRARGTGELFF. For the CDR3, the DNA is TGTGCCAGCAGCAAAAGCGGGAGGGCAAGGGGCACCGGGGAGCTGTTTTTT.

This clonotype showed up many times. The V call is TRBV12-3 or TRBV12-4, the J call TRBJ2-3, with TRBD2 matching over 10 bases. The CDR3 consists of 15 residues. V was pared by 6 bases and J by 5 bases, with 8 bases of the junction left unmatched. The CDR3 DNA is TGTGCCAGCAGATTCAGCGGGGGGGCCGGAGATACGCAGTATTTT. Protein: CASRFSGGAGDTQYF.

This clonotype was recorded a few times. This chain joins TRBV7-2 and TRBJ2-1; D may correspond to TRBD1 or TRBD2 (7 bases each). Germline V CDR1 and CDR2: SGHTA, FQGNSA. The CDR3 is 16 amino acids. V shed 5 bases and J shed 7 bases, with 21 bases lying between them. The CDR3 is CASSTYRGGFINEQFF. The CDR3 bases are TGTGCCAGCAGCACATACAGGGGAGGGTTTATAAATGAGCAGTTCTTC.

The J gene is TRBJ2-7, the V gene TRBV20-1, with 14 bases lining up with TRBD2. Per the germline V gene, CDR1 is DFQATT and CDR2 is SNEGSKA (reference sequence). The CDR3 sequence is 18 residues long. The V and J ends lost 0 bases and 0 bases, in that order; junction bases with no gene match: 7. The CDR3 loop reads CSARERLAGGVPSYEQYF. The DNA for the CDR3 is TGCAGTGCTAGAGAACGACTAGCGGGAGGGGTTCCCTCCTACGAGCAGTACTTC.

CDR3 residues: CASSQFSGASTPNEQFF. DNA of the CDR3: TGCGCCAGCAGCCAATTTTCAGGGGCTAGTACTCCGAATGAGCAGTTCTTC. This chain uses TRBV4-1 with TRBJ2-1, with D possibly matching TRBD1 (6 bases). The ends were cut back, 2 bases at V and 7 bases at J, with 21 bases in the middle. CDR3 size: 17 residues. Germline CDR1 reads MGHRA; CDR2 reads YSYEKL.